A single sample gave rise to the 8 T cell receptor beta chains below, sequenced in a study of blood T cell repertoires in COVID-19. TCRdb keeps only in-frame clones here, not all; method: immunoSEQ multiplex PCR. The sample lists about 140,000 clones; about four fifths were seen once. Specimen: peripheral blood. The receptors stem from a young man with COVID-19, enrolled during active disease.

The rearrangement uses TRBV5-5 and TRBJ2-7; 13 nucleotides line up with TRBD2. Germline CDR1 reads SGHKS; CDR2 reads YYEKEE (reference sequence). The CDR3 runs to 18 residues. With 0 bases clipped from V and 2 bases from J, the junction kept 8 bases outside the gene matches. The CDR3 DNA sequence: TGTGCCAGCAGCTTGGGACTAGCGGGAGGCTCTGGCACCTACGAGCAGTACTTC. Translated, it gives CASSLGLAGGSGTYEQYF.

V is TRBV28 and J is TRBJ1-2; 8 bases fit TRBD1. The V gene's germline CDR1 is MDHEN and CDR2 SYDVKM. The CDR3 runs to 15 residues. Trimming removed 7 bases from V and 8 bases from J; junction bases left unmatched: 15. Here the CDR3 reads CASTRLMGQVRGYTF. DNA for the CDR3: TGTGCCAGCACCCGACTCATGGGACAGGTGCGGGGCTACACCTTC.

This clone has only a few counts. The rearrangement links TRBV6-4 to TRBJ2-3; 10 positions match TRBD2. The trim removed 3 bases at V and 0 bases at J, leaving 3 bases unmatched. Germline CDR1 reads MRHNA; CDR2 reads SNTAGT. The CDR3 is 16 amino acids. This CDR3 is CASSETSGSSTDTQYF. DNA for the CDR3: TGTGCCAGCAGTGAGACTAGCGGGTCTAGCACAGATACGCAGTATTTT.

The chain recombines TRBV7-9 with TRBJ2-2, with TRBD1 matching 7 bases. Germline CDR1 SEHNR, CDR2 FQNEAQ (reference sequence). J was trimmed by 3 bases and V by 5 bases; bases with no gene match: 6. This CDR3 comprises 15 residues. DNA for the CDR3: TGTGCCAGCAGCCACGGGACAGACTACACCGGGGAGCTGTTTTTT. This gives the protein CASSHGTDYTGELFF.

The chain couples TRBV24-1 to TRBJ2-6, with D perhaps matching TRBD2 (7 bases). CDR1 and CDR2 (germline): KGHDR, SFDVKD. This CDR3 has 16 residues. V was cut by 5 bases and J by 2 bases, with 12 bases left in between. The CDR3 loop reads CATSAGGYAGANVLTF. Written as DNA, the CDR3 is TGTGCCACCAGTGCGGGGGGCTATGCTGGGGCCAACGTCCTGACTTTC.

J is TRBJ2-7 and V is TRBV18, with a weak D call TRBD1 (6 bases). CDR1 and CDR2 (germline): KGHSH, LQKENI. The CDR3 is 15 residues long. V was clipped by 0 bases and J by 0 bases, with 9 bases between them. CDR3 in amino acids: CASSPPQGFSYEQYF. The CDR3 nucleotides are TGTGCCAGCTCACCACCACAGGGATTCTCCTACGAGCAGTACTTC.

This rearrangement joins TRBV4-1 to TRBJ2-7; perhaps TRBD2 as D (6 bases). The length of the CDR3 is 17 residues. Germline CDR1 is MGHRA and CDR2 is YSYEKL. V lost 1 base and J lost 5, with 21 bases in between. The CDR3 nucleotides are TGCGCCAGCAGCCAAGGACGGTGGTGCAGGGAGGCAGACGAGCAGTACTTC. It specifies CASSQGRWCREADEQYF.

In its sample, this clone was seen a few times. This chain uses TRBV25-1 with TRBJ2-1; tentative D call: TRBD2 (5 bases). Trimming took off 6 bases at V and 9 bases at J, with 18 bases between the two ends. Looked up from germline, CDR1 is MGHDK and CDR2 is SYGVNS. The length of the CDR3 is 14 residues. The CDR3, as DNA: TGTGCCAGCAGCGAGACCGGGGTGGACCTTGAGCAGTTCTTC. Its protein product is CASSETGVDLEQFF. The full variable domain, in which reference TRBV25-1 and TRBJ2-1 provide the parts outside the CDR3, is EADIYQTPRYLVIGTGKKITLECSQTMGHDKMYWYQQDPGMELHLIHYSYGVNSTEKGDLSSESTVSRIRTEHFPLTLESARPSHTSQYLCASSETGVDLEQFFGPGTRLTVL.